Sequencing of this TCR beta chain was carried out in a study of regulatory T cells in long-lasting Graves disease. Time point denoted: newly diagnosed GD, antithyroid drugs for less than 3 months. PBMC RNA was the source of the TCR library. The germline V gene encodes CDR1 SGHVS and CDR2 FQNEAQ. Deletions cut 0 bases from V and 1 base from J, with 16 bases between. The CDR3 length is 17 residues. Arm-PCR of CDR3 regions with iRepertoire HTBI primers generated TCR beta libraries. From the multiplex PCR reads, TCRdb called clonotypes with MiXCR, one entry per CDR3 protein. The sample lists about 430,000 distinct CDR3 sequences, approximately 15% seen once, with about 8% in the top ten. The data were also submitted as part of a second study, on T cells in Graves' hyperthyroidism and ophthalmopathy. From that paper: A set of HTBI primers served as the primers for a first-round RT-PCR of the TCR CDR3.

This sequence originates from a woman aged 40 to 49 with Graves disease. The starting material was peripheral blood mononuclear cells (PBMCs), obtained at new diagnosis, from a patient treated with antithyroid drugs. V gene TRBV7-8 combines with J gene TRBJ2-7, with D perhaps assigned TRBD1 or TRBD2 (7 bases each). CDR3 bases: TGTGCCAGCAGCTTAGCGCGGGCCAGGGGGGGATCCTACGAGCAGTACTTC. Translated: CASSLARARGGSYEQYF.